Included here is one TCR beta chain sequence, with context. In germline, CDR1 is KGHDR, CDR2 SFDVKD. Trimming took 6 bases from V and 10 from J, leaving 17 bases between them. The CDR3 covers 13 residues. These data originate in a study of blood T cell repertoires in COVID-19. Study details: COVID-19 samples from acute and convalescent phases originated in the United States, Italy and Spain. The analysed material was cDNA or gDNA that came from T cells, B-cell-depleted T cells, or PBMCs.

Authors' methods: Reference gene primers were amplified, and this amplification served to estimate nucleated cell counts. Profiling relied on immunoSEQ multiplex PCR, and the TCRdb table lists in-frame clones only, not all of them. From that table come the V and J calls and clone size; the DNA was used to work out D and trimming. The sample has under 300,000 clones; roughly 88% are singletons. The sequenced sample was peripheral blood. The sequence was collected from a middle-aged woman who had recovered from COVID-19. The rearrangement links TRBV24-1 to TRBJ1-2; tentatively, D is TRBD1 (6 bases). The CDR3 nucleotides read TGTGCCACCAGTCGAACCGGGACACCTGCCTACACCTTC. Translating it yields CATSRTGTPAYTF.